The rows below give T cell receptor beta chains drawn from one sample of a study of patients and donors after allogeneic stem cell transplantation. TCRdb reanalysed the RT-PCR reads using MiXCR and keeps one entry per CDR3 protein. The sample comprises approximately 140,000 distinct CDR3 sequences, over 30% of which are singletons, and 50% to 65% rests with the top ten. Material: blood, either unsorted or a sorted T cell fraction (not recorded which). These receptors came from a human donor who was either an allogeneic HSCT recipient or a stem cell or donor lymphocyte infusion donor (not recorded which). It is not recorded whose cells these are; they may come from a transplant donor. Both conserved end residues are part of each CDR3. D genes are given only for firm matches. The size entry is marked missing in some rows and otherwise reads once, few, many or a size class.

CDR3 protein: CSAIPDRRSSYTF
CDR3 DNA: TGCAGTGCTATCCCGGACAGGAGGAGCAGCTACACCTTC
J gene: TRBJ1-2
V gene: TRBV20-1
clone size: -
D gene: TRBD1

CDR3 protein: CASNKEGTTTEAFF
CDR3 DNA: TGTGCCAGCAACAAAGAGGGCACGACCACTGAAGCTTTCTTT
J gene: TRBJ1-1
V gene: TRBV12-3/TRBV12-4
clone size: -
D gene: -

CDR3 protein: CSVSYVGQHSNQPQHF
CDR3 DNA: TGCAGCGTTTCCTACGTAGGGCAGCATAGCAATCAGCCCCAGCATTTT
J gene: TRBJ1-5
V gene: TRBV29-1
clone size: once
D gene: -

CDR3 protein: CASSLAHGTGEGYTF
CDR3 DNA: TGTGCCAGCAGCTTAGCGCATGGGACAGGAGAAGGCTACACCTTC
J gene: TRBJ1-2
V gene: TRBV7-9
clone size: -
D gene: TRBD1

CDR3 protein: CASSQEIRSYEQYF
CDR3 DNA: TGCGCCAGCAGCCAAGAAATCAGGTCCTACGAGCAGTACTTC
J gene: TRBJ2-7
V gene: TRBV4-3
clone size: -
D gene: -

CDR3 protein: CASSETGEAGELFF
CDR3 DNA: TGTGCCAGCAGTGAGACAGGGGAAGCCGGGGAGCTGTTTTTT
J gene: TRBJ2-2
V gene: TRBV2
clone size: once
D gene: TRBD1

CDR3 protein: CASSFGQLIYGYTF
CDR3 DNA: TGTGCCAGCAGTTTCGGACAGCTCATCTATGGCTACACCTTC
J gene: TRBJ1-2
V gene: TRBV12-3/TRBV12-4
clone size: -
D gene: -

CDR3 protein: CSGWPPRTDTQYF
CDR3 DNA: TGCAGTGGGTGGCCCCCGAGGACAGATACGCAGTATTTT
J gene: TRBJ2-3
V gene: TRBV20-1
clone size: few
D gene: -

CDR3 protein: CATQGDRTEETQYF
CDR3 DNA: TGTGCCACCCAGGGGGACCGGACCGAAGAGACCCAGTACTTC
J gene: TRBJ2-5
V gene: TRBV12-3/TRBV12-4
clone size: -
D gene: TRBD1

CDR3 protein: CATSRDQGEYSGNTIYF
CDR3 DNA: TGTGCCACCAGCAGAGATCAGGGTGAATACTCTGGAAACACCATATATTTT
J gene: TRBJ1-3
V gene: TRBV15
clone size: -
D gene: -

CDR3 protein: CASTLFTSGEQFF
CDR3 DNA: TGTGCCAGCACCCTATTCACCTCGGGTGAGCAGTTCTTC
J gene: TRBJ2-1
V gene: TRBV6-2/TRBV6-3
clone size: -
D gene: -

CDR3 protein: CASSVSYGYGYTF
CDR3 DNA: TGTGCCAGCAGCGTATCATACGGCTATGGCTACACCTTC
J gene: TRBJ1-2
V gene: TRBV9
clone size: -
D gene: -

CDR3 protein: CAISVGETQYF
CDR3 DNA: TGTGCCATCAGTGTTGGAGAGACCCAGTACTTC
J gene: TRBJ2-5
V gene: TRBV10-3
clone size: few
D gene: -

CDR3 protein: CASSLGWDGYTF
CDR3 DNA: TGTGCCAGCAGCTTAGGTTGGGATGGCTACACCTTC
J gene: TRBJ1-2
V gene: TRBV7-9
clone size: many
D gene: -

CDR3 protein: CASSLGPLTDTQYF
CDR3 DNA: TGTGCCAGCAGCTTGGGCCCCCTAACAGATACGCAGTATTTT
J gene: TRBJ2-3
V gene: TRBV5-6
clone size: -
D gene: -

CDR3 protein: CASSRTGRDSPLHF
CDR3 DNA: TGTGCCAGCAGCCGGACAGGGAGGGATTCACCCCTCCACTTT
J gene: TRBJ1-6
V gene: TRBV28
clone size: -
D gene: TRBD1

CDR3 protein: CASSTMGAGNEKLFF
CDR3 DNA: TGTGCCAGCAGCACAATGGGGGCTGGTAATGAAAAACTGTTTTTT
J gene: TRBJ1-4
V gene: TRBV5-6
clone size: -
D gene: -

CDR3 protein: CASSYSGAGGLEAFF
CDR3 DNA: TGTGCCAGCAGTTACTCAGGAGCAGGGGGCCTTGAAGCTTTCTTT
J gene: TRBJ1-1
V gene: TRBV6-5
clone size: -
D gene: TRBD1

CDR3 protein: CASRMDRGNSPLHF
CDR3 DNA: TGCGCCAGCCGAATGGACAGGGGAAATTCACCTCTCCACTTT
J gene: TRBJ1-6
V gene: TRBV4-1
clone size: -
D gene: TRBD1

CDR3 protein: CASSQVEGGQPQHF
CDR3 DNA: TGTGCCAGCAGCCAAGTGGAGGGAGGGCAGCCCCAGCATTTT
J gene: TRBJ1-5
V gene: TRBV4-2
clone size: -
D gene: -

CDR3 protein: CASTPGEGGAVSNQPQHF
CDR3 DNA: TGTGCCAGCACCCCGGGGGAGGGAGGGGCAGTTAGCAATCAGCCCCAGCATTTT
J gene: TRBJ1-5
V gene: TRBV12-3/TRBV12-4
clone size: -
D gene: -

CDR3 protein: CASSTDLAGLTDTQYF
CDR3 DNA: TGTGCCAGCAGCACCGACCTAGCGGGGCTGACAGATACGCAGTATTTT
J gene: TRBJ2-3
V gene: TRBV7-8
clone size: -
D gene: TRBD2

CDR3 protein: CASSAKTSGGKETQYF
CDR3 DNA: TGTGCCAGTAGTGCGAAGACTAGCGGGGGGAAAGAGACCCAGTACTTC
J gene: TRBJ2-5
V gene: TRBV19
clone size: -
D gene: TRBD2

CDR3 protein: CASSAAGVTGANVLTF
CDR3 DNA: TGTGCCAGCAGTGCAGCAGGGGTAACTGGGGCCAACGTCCTGACTTTC
J gene: TRBJ2-6
V gene: TRBV27
clone size: -
D gene: -

CDR3 protein: CATSGIYPFGRTNTGELFF
CDR3 DNA: TGTGCCACCAGTGGTATCTACCCTTTCGGCAGAACGAACACCGGGGAGCTGTTTTTT
J gene: TRBJ2-2
V gene: TRBV24-1
clone size: -
D gene: -

CDR3 protein: CASRLGADQPQHF
CDR3 DNA: TGTGCCAGCAGGTTGGGGGCGGATCAGCCCCAGCATTTT
J gene: TRBJ1-5
V gene: TRBV2
clone size: -
D gene: -

CDR3 protein: CASSLLDRAQPQHF
CDR3 DNA: TGTGCCAGCAGCCTTCTGGACAGGGCTCAGCCCCAGCATTTT
J gene: TRBJ1-5
V gene: TRBV12-3/TRBV12-4
clone size: -
D gene: TRBD1

CDR3 protein: CASSLDRFNSPLHF
CDR3 DNA: TGTGCCAGCAGCTTGGACAGATTTAATTCACCCCTCCACTTT
J gene: TRBJ1-6
V gene: TRBV5-6
clone size: -
D gene: -

CDR3 protein: CASSAGTDLNTKAFF
CDR3 DNA: TGTGCCAGCAGCGCCGGGACAGACCTGAACACTAAAGCTTTCTTT
J gene: TRBJ1-1
V gene: TRBV11-2
clone size: -
D gene: TRBD1

CDR3 protein: CASSQREGGSEAFF
CDR3 DNA: TGTGCCAGCAGCCAGCGGGAGGGGGGCAGTGAAGCTTTCTTT
J gene: TRBJ1-1
V gene: TRBV7-8
clone size: few
D gene: -

CDR3 protein: CASSPADKPREQYF
CDR3 DNA: TGCGCCAGCAGCCCGGCGGACAAACCTAGGGAGCAGTACTTC
J gene: TRBJ2-7
V gene: TRBV5-1
clone size: -
D gene: -

CDR3 protein: CASGTSGGTNELFF
CDR3 DNA: TGTGCCAGCGGTACTAGCGGGGGGACCAATGAGCTGTTCTTC
J gene: TRBJ2-1
V gene: TRBV12-3/TRBV12-4
clone size: -
D gene: TRBD2

CDR3 protein: CASSRTANDGYTF
CDR3 DNA: TGTGCCAGCAGCCGGACAGCCAATGATGGCTACACCTTC
J gene: TRBJ1-2
V gene: TRBV13
clone size: few
D gene: -

CDR3 protein: CASRGNRDINEKLFF
CDR3 DNA: TGTGCCAGCAGAGGAAACCGGGACATTAATGAAAAACTGTTTTTT
J gene: TRBJ1-4
V gene: TRBV2
clone size: -
D gene: -

CDR3 protein: CASSLVTTNEKLFF
CDR3 DNA: TGTGCCAGCAGCTTGGTCACAACTAATGAAAAACTGTTTTTT
J gene: TRBJ1-4
V gene: TRBV5-5
clone size: -
D gene: -

CDR3 protein: CASSQEVTSGVPDTQYF
CDR3 DNA: TGTGCCAGCAGCCAAGAGGTGACTAGCGGGGTACCAGATACGCAGTATTTT
J gene: TRBJ2-3
V gene: TRBV4-2
clone size: -
D gene: TRBD2

CDR3 protein: CASRPPGHLNTEAFF
CDR3 DNA: TGTGCCAGCAGACCCCCGGGACACCTGAACACTGAAGCTTTCTTT
J gene: TRBJ1-1
V gene: TRBV6-1
clone size: few
D gene: -

CDR3 protein: CASSLWTSGGYNEQFF
CDR3 DNA: TGTGCCAGCAGCCTTTGGACTAGCGGGGGGTACAATGAGCAGTTCTTC
J gene: TRBJ2-1
V gene: TRBV13
clone size: -
D gene: TRBD2

CDR3 protein: CAQFRWDREKNNYGYTF
CDR3 DNA: TGTGCCCAGTTTAGGTGGGACAGGGAAAAGAACAACTATGGCTACACCTTC
J gene: TRBJ1-2
V gene: TRBV12-3/TRBV12-4
clone size: few
D gene: TRBD1

CDR3 protein: CASSRTTYEQYF
CDR3 DNA: TGTGCCAGCAGCCGGACAACTTACGAGCAGTACTTC
J gene: TRBJ2-7
V gene: TRBV11-1
clone size: -
D gene: -

CDR3 protein: CATDDSPNYGYTF
CDR3 DNA: TGTGCCACCGATGACAGTCCTAACTATGGCTACACCTTC
J gene: TRBJ1-2
V gene: TRBV10-3
clone size: few
D gene: -

CDR3 protein: CASSLDSQPNTEAFF
CDR3 DNA: TGTGCCAGCAGCTTAGATTCGCAGCCGAACACTGAAGCTTTCTTT
J gene: TRBJ1-1
V gene: TRBV11-2
clone size: -
D gene: -

CDR3 protein: CASAEDRVDQYF
CDR3 DNA: TGTGCCAGCGCTGAGGACAGGGTGGACCAGTACTTC
J gene: TRBJ2-5
V gene: TRBV7-9
clone size: -
D gene: TRBD1

CDR3 protein: CSASTGVRNQPQHF
CDR3 DNA: TGCAGTGCTTCGACAGGGGTTCGCAATCAGCCCCAGCATTTT
J gene: TRBJ1-5
V gene: TRBV20-1
clone size: few
D gene: TRBD1

CDR3 protein: CASSLGQEAFF
CDR3 DNA: TGTGCCAGCAGCTTGGGACAGGAGGCTTTCTTT
J gene: TRBJ1-1
V gene: TRBV12-3/TRBV12-4
clone size: many
D gene: TRBD1

CDR3 protein: CASSGTQGAPNYGYTF
CDR3 DNA: TGCGCCAGCAGCGGAACACAGGGGGCCCCTAACTATGGCTACACCTTC
J gene: TRBJ1-2
V gene: TRBV5-1
clone size: -
D gene: TRBD1

CDR3 protein: CASSLRDRDQPQHF
CDR3 DNA: TGTGCCAGCAGTTTACGGGACAGGGATCAGCCCCAGCATTTT
J gene: TRBJ1-5
V gene: TRBV12-3/TRBV12-4
clone size: -
D gene: TRBD1

CDR3 protein: CASSLDPSVGTTNEKLFF
CDR3 DNA: TGTGCCAGCAGCTTAGATCCCTCGGTGGGCACAACTAATGAAAAACTGTTTTTT
J gene: TRBJ1-4
V gene: TRBV7-2
clone size: -
D gene: -

CDR3 protein: CASGTEAFF
CDR3 DNA: TGTGCCAGCGGCACTGAAGCTTTCTTT
J gene: TRBJ1-1
V gene: TRBV7-9
clone size: few
D gene: -

CDR3 protein: CASSWVGPNTGELFF
CDR3 DNA: TGTGCCAGCAGCTGGGTGGGACCAAACACCGGGGAGCTGTTTTTT
J gene: TRBJ2-2
V gene: TRBV12-3/TRBV12-4
clone size: -
D gene: -

CDR3 protein: CASSEGALSSYNEQFF
CDR3 DNA: TGCGCCAGCAGCGAAGGGGCACTTAGCTCCTACAATGAGCAGTTCTTC
J gene: TRBJ2-1
V gene: TRBV4-3
clone size: -
D gene: -

CDR3 protein: CASSGTKNSGNTIYF
CDR3 DNA: TGTGCCAGCAGCGGCACCAAAAACTCTGGAAACACCATATATTTT
J gene: TRBJ1-3
V gene: TRBV2
clone size: few
D gene: -

CDR3 protein: CASIGSFYGYTF
CDR3 DNA: TGTGCCAGCATCGGCAGCTTCTATGGCTACACCTTC
J gene: TRBJ1-2
V gene: TRBV6-1
clone size: -
D gene: -

CDR3 protein: CASSQEGAGYTF
CDR3 DNA: TGCGCCAGCAGCCAAGAGGGGGCCGGCTACACCTTC
J gene: TRBJ1-2
V gene: TRBV4-3
clone size: -
D gene: -

CDR3 protein: CASRGGTVMNTEAFF
CDR3 DNA: TGTGCCAGCAGGGGTGGGACAGTCATGAACACTGAAGCTTTCTTT
J gene: TRBJ1-1
V gene: TRBV12-3/TRBV12-4
clone size: many
D gene: TRBD1

CDR3 protein: CASSLLPGTQYF
CDR3 DNA: TGTGCCAGCAGCCTACTCCCTGGGACCCAGTACTTC
J gene: TRBJ2-5
V gene: TRBV5-6
clone size: -
D gene: -

CDR3 protein: CASSYGGGLEPQHF
CDR3 DNA: TGTGCCAGCAGTTACGGAGGGGGATTGGAGCCCCAGCATTTT
J gene: TRBJ1-5
V gene: TRBV6-2/TRBV6-3
clone size: few
D gene: -

CDR3 protein: CASTRGGSNQPQHF
CDR3 DNA: TGTGCCAGCACCCGAGGGGGAAGCAATCAGCCCCAGCATTTT
J gene: TRBJ1-5
V gene: TRBV2
clone size: -
D gene: -

CDR3 protein: CASSLPGEKLFF
CDR3 DNA: TGTGCCAGCAGCTTACCTGGGGAAAAACTGTTTTTT
J gene: TRBJ1-4
V gene: TRBV11-2
clone size: -
D gene: -

CDR3 protein: CASAPPRGPNTEAFF
CDR3 DNA: TGTGCCAGCGCCCCCCCCAGGGGGCCTAACACTGAAGCTTTCTTT
J gene: TRBJ1-1
V gene: TRBV12-3/TRBV12-4
clone size: few
D gene: TRBD1